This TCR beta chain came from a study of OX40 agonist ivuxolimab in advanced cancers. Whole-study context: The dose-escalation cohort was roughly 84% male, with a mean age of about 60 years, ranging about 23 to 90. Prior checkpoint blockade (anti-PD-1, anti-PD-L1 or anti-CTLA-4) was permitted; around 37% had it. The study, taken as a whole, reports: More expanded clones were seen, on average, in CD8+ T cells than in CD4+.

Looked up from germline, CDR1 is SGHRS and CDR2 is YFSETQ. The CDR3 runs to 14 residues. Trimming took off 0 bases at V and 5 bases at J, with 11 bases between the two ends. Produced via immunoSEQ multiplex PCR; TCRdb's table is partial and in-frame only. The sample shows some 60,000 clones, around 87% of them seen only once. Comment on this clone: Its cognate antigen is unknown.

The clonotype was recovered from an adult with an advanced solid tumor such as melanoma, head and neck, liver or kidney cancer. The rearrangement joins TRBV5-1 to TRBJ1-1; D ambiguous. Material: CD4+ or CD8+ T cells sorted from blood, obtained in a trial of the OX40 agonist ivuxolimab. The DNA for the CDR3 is TGCGCCAGCAGCTTGGGAGCAGGATGGACTGAAGCTTTCTTT. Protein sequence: CASSLGAGWTEAFF.